This TCR beta chain was obtained from a study of blood T cell repertoires in COVID-19 (dated by TCRdb to about 2020). Notes on the research overall: Samples from collaborators originated in the United States, Italy and Spain and spanned both the acute and convalescent phases of COVID-19. The sample metadata nearly always contained a de-identified subject ID, COVID-19 status, age in years and sex. Where available, HLA class I and class II types were obtained from metadata supplied by the sample provider rather than from assay-based typing. The samples were drawn from the first 160 participants of the ongoing ImmuneRACE study and from about 1,200 subjects provided by 6 global collaborators. Deeply sampled blood TCRbeta repertoires from subjects exposed to, actively infected with, or recovered from COVID-19 were included in the dataset. The repertoires were released in a freely available public database meant as a resource for research on the immune response to SARS-CoV-2. The prospective study material was composed of cDNA or gDNA derived from T cells, B-cell-depleted T cells, or PBMCs.

Summary of the overall study and its limitations: The amount of clinical and demographic metadata varied by source and participant and was provided uncurated.

As for this clone: Its target antigen remains unknown. Base qualities were left out, and no much larger clone turns up one base away.

One collaborating source in Seattle enrolled patients while the patients were actively infected and followed the patients over time throughout the course of disease. The collaborating institutions used their own protocols to collect whole blood in K2EDTA tubes. Collaborator samples were shipped for TCRbeta analysis as frozen whole blood, isolated PBMCs, or DNA extracted from either sample type. TCRbeta CDR3 regions were amplified from genomic DNA using the immunoSEQ Assay, a bias-controlled multiplex PCR. As for the authors' bioinformatics: The number of nucleated cells in each sample was estimated from the amplification of reference gene primers within the assay. To quantify the absolute abundance of each unique TCRbeta CDR3 rearrangement, sequence reads were collapsed and filtered. For each sample, productive Simpson clonality was calculated by taking the square root of Simpson's diversity index across productive rearrangements. Here the immuneACCESS table is served through TCRdb, limited to in-frame sequences with V and J called. Missing clones are a known gap in these copies; in checked studies unresolved V genes cover under half, and the rest lacks a known reason. That table gives V, J and clone size, and the DNA gave D and trimming. Within this sample are 200,000 to 300,000 clones, with more than 85% of them counted one time only. The top ten clonotypes cover under 3% of the sample.

The CDR3, from cysteine to phenylalanine, totals 14 residues. The sequence is cut down to CDR3 DNA, 42 bases in frame from base 1. CDR1 LNHDA and CDR2 SQIVND were looked up in the germline V gene (reference sequence). V is cut by 5 bases and J by 3 bases, and the space between the germline ends is 11 bases. Material: peripheral blood. The rearranged segments are TRBV19 and TRBJ2-1, and perhaps TRBD2 as D gene, on 6 matching bases. The source is a person aged 18 to 35 with COVID-19, enrolled during active disease. CDR3 region: CASSLTGGYNEQFF. The bases are TGTGCCAGTAGTCTCACCGGGGGCTACAATGAGCAGTTCTTC.